The rows below give T cell receptor beta chains drawn from one sample of a study of human T cells and chemical hapten exposure. TCRdb passed the RACE reads through MiXCR, listing each CDR3 protein once. The sample records 40,000 to 45,000 distinct CDR3 sequences, around 3.6% being singletons. The source material was whole blood. These receptors were taken from a human donor in good health. Some clones in this sample may be carry-over from other donors' samples. Each CDR3 is given with its conserved first and last residue. A D gene is named only where the DNA matches it firmly. Clone size is shown for a subset of rows, as once, few, many or a class of expanded clone.

cdr3_nt cdr3_aa d_call j_call v_call clone_size
TGCGCCAGCATCCTGAATCCGGGACTTAGCACAGATACGCAGTATTTT CASILNPGLSTDTQYF . TRBJ2-3 TRBV5-1 many
TGTGCCAGCAGCTCGAGAAGGGCAGGGGATCACAATGAGCAGTTCTTC CASSSRRAGDHNEQFF . TRBJ2-1 TRBV7-9 many
TGTGCCAGCAGTTCACCTGCCGATCCAGAGACCCAGTACTTC CASSSPADPETQYF . TRBJ2-5 TRBV28 many
TGTGCCAGCAGCCGAGGATTTAGGGACTATAATTCACCCCTCCACTTT CASSRGFRDYNSPLHF . TRBJ1-6 TRBV5-4 many
TGTGCCACCAGCAGAGGTAGCGGGTCCTCCTACAATGAGCAGTTCTTC CATSRGSGSSYNEQFF TRBD2 TRBJ2-1 TRBV15 .
TGTGCCAGTAGTATAGGCGCCACAACTACCTTGCAAGAGACCCAGTACTTC CASSIGATTTLQETQYF . TRBJ2-5 TRBV19 many
TGTGCCAGCAGTTTGGGGGGGGATCAGCCCCAGCATTTT CASSLGGDQPQHF . TRBJ1-5 TRBV5-1 many
TGCAGCGTTGCGACTAGCGGGAGCGTAGCCAAAAACATTCAGTACTTC CSVATSGSVAKNIQYF TRBD2 TRBJ2-4 TRBV29-1 many
TGTGCCAGCTCATTCGACAAGAGCTCCTACAATGAGCAGTTCTTC CASSFDKSSYNEQFF . TRBJ2-1 TRBV18 .
TGTGCCAGCAGAGCAGGGGGCACTGAAGCTTTCTTT CASRAGGTEAFF TRBD1 TRBJ1-1 TRBV28 .
TGTGCCAGCAGCTTAGATTCGGGACAGCTCCAAGAGACCCAGTACTTC CASSLDSGQLQETQYF TRBD1 TRBJ2-5 TRBV7-9 few
TGTGCCAGCAGTCGCGGCGCAGGGGTAGACGGGGCCAACGTCCTGACTTTC CASSRGAGVDGANVLTF . TRBJ2-6 TRBV6-5 many
TGTGCCAGCAGTGAAGGGAGCGGGAGGTGGAATGAGCAGTTCTTC CASSEGSGRWNEQFF TRBD2 TRBJ2-1 TRBV2 many
TGCGCCAGCAGCTTCGCCGGGACTAGCGGGAGTACAGATACGCAGTATTTT CASSFAGTSGSTDTQYF TRBD2 TRBJ2-3 TRBV5-1 few
TGTGCCAGCAGCTTATTTCAGGGACTAGCGGGAGTAATTACCAATGAGCAGTTCTTC CASSLFQGLAGVITNEQFF TRBD2 TRBJ2-1 TRBV7-9 few
TGTGCCAGCACCACGGGACAGGGGCGAAGGAATTCACCCCTCCACTTT CASTTGQGRRNSPLHF TRBD1 TRBJ1-6 TRBV27 many
TGCAGTGCTCCTCGACAGGGCAGAGACGAGCAGTACTTC CSAPRQGRDEQYF TRBD1 TRBJ2-7 TRBV20-1 many
TGTGCTAGCAGCTGGGGGACAGGGGCTAATGAAAAACTGTTTTTT CASSWGTGANEKLFF TRBD1 TRBJ1-4 TRBV7-7 many
TGTGCCAGCAGTTACTCGAGCGGGACAGGGGGCGGCGGAACAGATACGCAGTATTTT CASSYSSGTGGGGTDTQYF TRBD1 TRBJ2-3 TRBV6-5 .
TGTGCCAGCAGTCGTACAGGGGAAGATACGCAGTATTTT CASSRTGEDTQYF TRBD1 TRBJ2-3 TRBV12-3/TRBV12-4 many
TGTGCCAGCAGTTTTCCCAACCCTCCCTCGACCGATCAAGAGACCCAGTACTTC CASSFPNPPSTDQETQYF . TRBJ2-5 TRBV28 many
TGCAGTGCTAGGTCCGGAACAGGGGGTTATGGGCAGCCCCAGCATTTT CSARSGTGGYGQPQHF TRBD1 TRBJ1-5 TRBV20-1 many
TGTGCCAGCAGCCGACAGGGCAATCAGCCCCAGCATTTT CASSRQGNQPQHF . TRBJ1-5 TRBV2 many
TGTGCCAGCAGAGTTTCTAGCAATCAGCCCCAGCATTTT CASRVSSNQPQHF . TRBJ1-5 TRBV12-3/TRBV12-4 .
TGCAGCGTTGGGGGCAACTATGGCTACACCTTC CSVGGNYGYTF . TRBJ1-2 TRBV29-1 many
TGTGCCAGCAGCTTAGTTCAGGGAACAGAGACCCAGTACTTC CASSLVQGTETQYF . TRBJ2-5 TRBV7-2 few
TGTGCCAGCACCCCGACTCAGCGGGAGGTTTGGGATACGCAGTATTTT CASTPTQREVWDTQYF TRBD2 TRBJ2-3 TRBV28 many
TGTGCCAGCACGAGTGCGGGGCATGTCACTGAAGCTTTCTTT CASTSAGHVTEAFF . TRBJ1-1 TRBV12-3/TRBV12-4 .
TGTGCCAACAGCTTAGCGGGGCGGTCAGACCAAGAGACCCAGTACTTC CANSLAGRSDQETQYF TRBD2 TRBJ2-5 TRBV7-9 .
TGTGCCAGCAGCCTCGGACTAGCGGAGTACGAGCAGTACTTC CASSLGLAEYEQYF TRBD2 TRBJ2-7 TRBV5-6 .
TGCAGCGTTGTCGGGGGGCGGTTGGGCGAAGCTTTCTTT CSVVGGRLGEAFF . TRBJ1-1 TRBV29-1 few
TGTGCCAGCAGCCTTAATACTCTACTAGCGGGAGTCTCCAATGAGCAGTTCTTC CASSLNTLLAGVSNEQFF TRBD2 TRBJ2-1 TRBV3-1 many
TGCGCCAGCAGCAATCGACAGGGGGCCGACACTGAAGCTTTCTTT CASSNRQGADTEAFF TRBD1 TRBJ1-1 TRBV4-1 many
TGCGCCAGCAGCCAACCTCTACAGAATATGAGCTCCTACGAGCAGTACTTC CASSQPLQNMSSYEQYF . TRBJ2-7 TRBV4-1 many
TGCAGTGCTAGAGCCTCGGTGTGGGCAAGCTCCTACGAGCAGTACTTC CSARASVWASSYEQYF . TRBJ2-7 TRBV20-1 .
TGTGCCAGCAGCCCGCGGACTAGCGGTTTGGGCACAGATACGCAGTATTTT CASSPRTSGLGTDTQYF TRBD2 TRBJ2-3 TRBV3-1 many
TGCAGTGCTCGGACATTTGGGTCGAATCAGCCCCAGCATTTT CSARTFGSNQPQHF . TRBJ1-5 TRBV20-1 many
TGCGCCAGCAGCTTGTCGACAGGGGCGAATGGCTACACCTTC CASSLSTGANGYTF TRBD1 TRBJ1-2 TRBV5-1 many
TGCAGTGCTAGGGGCGGGACCTACGAGCAGTACTTC CSARGGTYEQYF . TRBJ2-7 TRBV20-1 many
TGTGCCAGCAGCTTAGACAGGGGTCACACCTACAATGAGCAGTTCTTC CASSLDRGHTYNEQFF . TRBJ2-1 TRBV11-2 .
TGCAGCGTCTGGGAAGGGTACAACACCGGGGAGCTGTTTTTT CSVWEGYNTGELFF . TRBJ2-2 TRBV29-1 many
TGTGCCAGCGCCGAATCCGTTAATGAGCAGTTCTTC CASAESVNEQFF . TRBJ2-1 TRBV6-5 many
TGTGCCAGCAGTCGGGCACTAGCGGGAGGAGATACGCAGTATTTT CASSRALAGGDTQYF TRBD2 TRBJ2-3 TRBV2 many
TGTGCCAGCAGTTTCAAAGGGCCCCCCGGGTCCGAGCAGTTCTTC CASSFKGPPGSEQFF . TRBJ2-1 TRBV6-5 many
TGTGCCAGCAGTTACAGCCGGACCCGTGATCAGCCCCAGCATTTT CASSYSRTRDQPQHF . TRBJ1-5 TRBV7-2 many
TGTGCCAGCAGCTTATGGGGCGGTACTGGGTACAATGAGCAGTTCTTC CASSLWGGTGYNEQFF . TRBJ2-1 TRBV7-9 many
TGCAGTGCTAGTATAGGTAGCGGGTTTGTAGAGACCCAGTACTTC CSASIGSGFVETQYF TRBD2 TRBJ2-5 TRBV20-1 many
TGTGCCAGCAACAAGCCTAACCGGGAGTCCCACGCTTTCTTT CASNKPNRESHAFF . TRBJ1-1 TRBV2 many
TGTGCCACCAGCAGCTACAGGGGGGAGAACACTGAAGCTTTCTTT CATSSYRGENTEAFF TRBD1 TRBJ1-1 TRBV15 .
TGTGCCAGCAGGCATCAACAAGGGGGGGGCCGCGAGCAGTACTTC CASRHQQGGGREQYF . TRBJ2-7 TRBV27 .
TGTGCCAGCTCCGGGGGCACAGATACGCAGTATTTT CASSGGTDTQYF . TRBJ2-3 TRBV28 many
TGCAGCGTTGATACCGGGCAGTACCTCTATGGCTACACCTTC CSVDTGQYLYGYTF . TRBJ1-2 TRBV29-1 .
TGTGCCAGCAAGGGACAGGGAATGAACACTGAAGCTTTCTTT CASKGQGMNTEAFF TRBD1 TRBJ1-1 TRBV14 many
TGCGCCAGCAGCTTGTATGGTCCGGGTTCACCCCTCCACTTT CASSLYGPGSPLHF . TRBJ1-6 TRBV5-1 many